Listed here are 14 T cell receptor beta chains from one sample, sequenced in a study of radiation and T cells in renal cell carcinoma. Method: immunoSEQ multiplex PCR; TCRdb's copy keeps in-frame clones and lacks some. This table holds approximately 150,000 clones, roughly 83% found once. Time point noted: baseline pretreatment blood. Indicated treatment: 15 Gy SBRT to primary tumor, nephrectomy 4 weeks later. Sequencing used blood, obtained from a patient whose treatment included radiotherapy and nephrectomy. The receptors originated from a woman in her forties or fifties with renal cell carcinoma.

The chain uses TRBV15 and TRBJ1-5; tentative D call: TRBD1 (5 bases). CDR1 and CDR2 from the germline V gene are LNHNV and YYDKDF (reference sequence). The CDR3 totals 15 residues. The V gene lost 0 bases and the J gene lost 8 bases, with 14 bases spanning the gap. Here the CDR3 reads CATSRDRILGEPQHF. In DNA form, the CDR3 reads TGTGCCACCAGCAGAGATAGGATACTGGGGGAGCCCCAGCATTTT.

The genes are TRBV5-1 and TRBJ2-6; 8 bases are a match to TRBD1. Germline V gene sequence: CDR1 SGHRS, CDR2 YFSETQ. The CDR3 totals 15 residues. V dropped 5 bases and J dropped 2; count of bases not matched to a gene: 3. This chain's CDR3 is CASRLTGAGANVLTF. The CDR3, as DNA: TGCGCCAGCAGACTGACAGGGGCTGGGGCCAACGTCCTGACTTTC.

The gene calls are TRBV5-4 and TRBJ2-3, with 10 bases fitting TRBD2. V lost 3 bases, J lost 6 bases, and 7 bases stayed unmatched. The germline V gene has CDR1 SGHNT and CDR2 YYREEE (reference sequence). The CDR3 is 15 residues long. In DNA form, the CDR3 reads TGTGCCAGCAGCTGGCGTACTAGCGGGACTGATACGCAGTATTTT. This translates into CASSWRTSGTDTQYF.

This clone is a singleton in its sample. CDR3 amino acids: CASSLGQGKGGYTF. CDR3 DNA: TGTGCCAGCAGTCTGGGACAGGGGAAAGGTGGCTACACCTTC. V usage is TRBV6-6 and J usage is TRBJ1-2, with 10 positions matching TRBD1. CDR3 length equals 14 residues. Trimming removed 5 bases from V and 7 bases from J; junction bases left unmatched: 7. Germline-derived CDR1 and CDR2 are MNHNY and SVGAGI (reference sequence).

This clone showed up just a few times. In nucleotides, the CDR3 is TGTGCCAGCAGCTGGGGGACGCCTCGCGGGAATACGCAGTATTTT. This codes for CASSWGTPRGNTQYF. The chain links TRBV7-2 to TRBJ2-3; possible D gene TRBD2, 6 bases. The V gene's germline CDR1 is SGHTA and CDR2 FQGNSA. This CDR3 is built from 15 residues. With 4 bases removed from V and 7 bases from J, the gap between germline ends came to 18 bases. The entire variable domain, with the rest obtained from reference TRBV7-2 and TRBJ2-3, is as follows: GAGVSQSPSNKVTEKGKDVELRCDPISGHTALYWYRQSLGQGLEFLIYFQGNSAPDKSGLPSDRFSAERTGGSVSTLTIQRTQQEDSAVYLCASSWGTPRGNTQYFGPGTRLTVL.

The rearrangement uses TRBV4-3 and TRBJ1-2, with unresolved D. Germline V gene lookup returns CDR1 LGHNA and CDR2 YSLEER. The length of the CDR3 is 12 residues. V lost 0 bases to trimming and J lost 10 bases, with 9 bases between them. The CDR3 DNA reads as TGCGCCAGCAGCCAAGAGGGAGGAAACTACACCTTC. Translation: CASSQEGGNYTF.

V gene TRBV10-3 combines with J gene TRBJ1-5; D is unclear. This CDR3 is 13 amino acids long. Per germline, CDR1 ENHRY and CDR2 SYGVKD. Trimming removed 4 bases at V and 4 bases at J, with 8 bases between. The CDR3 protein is CAISGTWNQPQHF. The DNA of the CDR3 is TGTGCCATCAGTGGGACGTGGAATCAGCCCCAGCATTTT.

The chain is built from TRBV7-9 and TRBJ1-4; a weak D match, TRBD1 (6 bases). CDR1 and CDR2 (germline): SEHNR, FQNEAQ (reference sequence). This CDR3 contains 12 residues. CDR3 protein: CVGGRSGEKLFF. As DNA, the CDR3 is TGTGTTGGGGGCAGATCGGGTGAAAAACTGTTTTTT. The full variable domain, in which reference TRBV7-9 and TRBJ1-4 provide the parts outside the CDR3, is DTGVSQNPRHKITKRGQNVTFRCDPISEHNRLYWYRQTLGQGPEFLTYFQNEAQLEKSRLLSDRFSAERPKGSFSTLEIQRTEQGDSAMYLCVGGRSGEKLFFGSGTQLSVL.

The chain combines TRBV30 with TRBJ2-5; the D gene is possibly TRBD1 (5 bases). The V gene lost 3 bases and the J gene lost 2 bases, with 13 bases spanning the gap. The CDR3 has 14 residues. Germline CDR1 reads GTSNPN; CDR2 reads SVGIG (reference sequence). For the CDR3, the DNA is TGTGCCTGGAGCCCTCCAGGGTGGCAAGAGACCCAGTACTTC. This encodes CAWSPPGWQETQYF.

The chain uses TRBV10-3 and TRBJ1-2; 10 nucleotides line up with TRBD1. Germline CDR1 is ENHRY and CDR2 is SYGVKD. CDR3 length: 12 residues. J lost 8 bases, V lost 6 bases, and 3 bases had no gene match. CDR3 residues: CAIRSTGGGYTF. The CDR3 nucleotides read TGTGCCATCAGGTCGACAGGGGGCGGCTACACCTTC.

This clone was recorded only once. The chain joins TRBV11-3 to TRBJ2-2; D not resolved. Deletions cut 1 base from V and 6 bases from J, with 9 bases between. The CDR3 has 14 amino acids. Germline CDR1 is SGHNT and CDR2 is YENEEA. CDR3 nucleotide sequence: TGTGCCAGCAGCTTAGTGGCCGACTCCGGGGAGCTGTTTTTT. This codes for CASSLVADSGELFF.

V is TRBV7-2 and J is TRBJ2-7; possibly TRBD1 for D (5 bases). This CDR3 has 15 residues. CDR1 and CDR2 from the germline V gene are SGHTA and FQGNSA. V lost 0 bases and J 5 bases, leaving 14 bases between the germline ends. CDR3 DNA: TGTGCCAGCAGCTTAGCGCTCGGCAGGGCCCACGAGCAGTACTTC. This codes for CASSLALGRAHEQYF.

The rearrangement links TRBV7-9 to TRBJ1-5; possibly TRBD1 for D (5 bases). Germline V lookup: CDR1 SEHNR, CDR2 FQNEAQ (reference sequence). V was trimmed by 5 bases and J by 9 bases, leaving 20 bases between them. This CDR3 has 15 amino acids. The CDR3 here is CASSLDGAPMAPQHF. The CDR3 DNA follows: TGTGCCAGCAGCCTAGACGGGGCCCCCATGGCGCCCCAGCATTTT.

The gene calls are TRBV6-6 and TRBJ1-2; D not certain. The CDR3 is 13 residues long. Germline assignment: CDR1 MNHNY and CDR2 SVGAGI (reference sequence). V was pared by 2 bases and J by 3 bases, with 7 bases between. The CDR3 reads CASSYMWHYGYTF. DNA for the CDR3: TGTGCCAGCAGTTACATGTGGCACTATGGCTACACCTTC.